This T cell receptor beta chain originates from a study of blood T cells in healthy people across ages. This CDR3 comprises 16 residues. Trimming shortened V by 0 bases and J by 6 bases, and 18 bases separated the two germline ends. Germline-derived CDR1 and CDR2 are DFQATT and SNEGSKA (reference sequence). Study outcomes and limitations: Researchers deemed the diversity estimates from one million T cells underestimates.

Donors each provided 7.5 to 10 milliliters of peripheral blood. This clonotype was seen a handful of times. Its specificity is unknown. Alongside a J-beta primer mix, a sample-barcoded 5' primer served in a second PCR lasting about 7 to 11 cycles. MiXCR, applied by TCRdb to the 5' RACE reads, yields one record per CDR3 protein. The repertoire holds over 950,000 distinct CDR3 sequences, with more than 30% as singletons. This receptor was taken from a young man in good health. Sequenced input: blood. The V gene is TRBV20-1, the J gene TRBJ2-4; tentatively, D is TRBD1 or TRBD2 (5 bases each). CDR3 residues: CSAREGTLGDLNIQYF. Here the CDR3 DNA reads TGCAGTGCTAGAGAGGGGACCTTGGGGGACCTAAACATTCAGTACTTC.